This TCR beta chain is drawn from a study of blood T cell repertoires in COVID-19. Looking at the study overall: Collection of acute and convalescent COVID-19 samples took place in the United States, Italy and Spain. The analysed material was cDNA or gDNA that came from T cells, B-cell-depleted T cells, or PBMCs.

Per the authors' pipeline: For nucleated cells, counts were estimated from reference gene primer amplification. The method was immunoSEQ multiplex PCR; TCRdb's version includes in-frame clones alone and lacks a portion of them. The DNA gave D and trimming, while V, J and clone size come from that table. The data contain 250,000 to 300,000 clones, approximately 90% of them singletons. This clone has a handful of counts. After removal of 4 bases from V and 6 bases from J, the junction contained 2 bases not matched to a gene. Germline CDR1 LGHDT, CDR2 YNNKEL (reference sequence). The CDR3 contains 14 residues.

The TCR comes from a man younger than 35 with active or convalescent COVID-19. V usage is TRBV3-1 (or the pseudogene TRBV3-2) and J usage is TRBJ1-5; 11 bases line up with TRBD1. The source material was peripheral blood. For the CDR3, the DNA is TGTGCCAGCAGCCTAGGGACAGGGGGTCAGCCCCAGCATTTT. It translates to CASSLGTGGQPQHF.